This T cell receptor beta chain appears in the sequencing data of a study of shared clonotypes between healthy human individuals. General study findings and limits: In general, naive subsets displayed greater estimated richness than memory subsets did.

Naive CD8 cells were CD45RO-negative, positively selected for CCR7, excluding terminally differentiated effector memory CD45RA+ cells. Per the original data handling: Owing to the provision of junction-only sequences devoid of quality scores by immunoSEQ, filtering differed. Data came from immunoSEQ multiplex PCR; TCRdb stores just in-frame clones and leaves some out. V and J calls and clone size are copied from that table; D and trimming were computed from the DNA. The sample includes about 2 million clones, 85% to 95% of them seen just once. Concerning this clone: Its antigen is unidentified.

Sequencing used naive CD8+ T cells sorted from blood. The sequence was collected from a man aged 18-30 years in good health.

The CDR3 sequence: CASTRPGLGVHNEQFF. The CDR3, as DNA: TGTGCCAGCACTAGACCGGGACTAGGGGTCCACAATGAGCAGTTCTTC. The J gene is TRBJ2-1, the V gene TRBV27; the match to TRBD2 covers 8 bases. CDR1 is MNHEY and CDR2 is SMNVEV in the germline V gene (reference sequence). The CDR3 spans 16 residues. Trimming at V came to 7 bases and at J to 5 bases, leaving 13 bases not matched to a gene.